Listed here are 15 T cell receptor beta chains from one sample, sequenced in a study of blood T cell repertoires in COVID-19. Measured with immunoSEQ multiplex PCR; TCRdb has only the in-frame clones, and not every one. This sample yields 140,000 or so clones, of which 87% are seen a single time; about two fifths belongs to the top ten. Sequencing was performed on peripheral blood. The source is a man between 50 and 59 years old who had recovered from COVID-19.

V gene TRBV6-5 combines with J gene TRBJ2-2, with D unclear. Germline V lookup: CDR1 MNHEY, CDR2 SVGAGI. The V end lost 5 bases, the J end lost 1 base, and 8 bases lay between the germline ends. The CDR3 has 14 amino acids. The CDR3 reads CASSPDMNTGELFF. The CDR3 DNA sequence: TGTGCCAGCAGTCCAGACATGAACACCGGGGAGCTGTTTTTT.

The V gene is TRBV2, the J gene TRBJ1-2, with 9 bases that match TRBD1. With 1 base clipped from V and 11 bases from J, the junction kept 5 bases outside the gene matches. Germline CDR1 reads SNHLY; CDR2 reads FYNNEI. The length of the CDR3 is 13 residues. CDR3 in DNA: TGTGCCAGCAGTGAAGAAGGACAGGGGAGGTACACCTTC. Protein: CASSEEGQGRYTF.

V is TRBV6-5 and J is TRBJ1-3, with D maybe TRBD1 (5 bases). Germline CDR1 is MNHEY and CDR2 is SVGAGI. V lost 2 bases and J 4 bases, leaving 9 bases between the germline ends. The CDR3 sequence is 14 residues long. The CDR3 DNA reads as TGTGCCAGCAGTTACGGGGCGCAAGGAAACACCATATATTTT. Amino acid sequence: CASSYGAQGNTIYF.

The chain couples TRBV5-6 to TRBJ2-3; D not resolved. The germline V gene encodes CDR1 SGHDT and CDR2 YYEEEE. This CDR3 is built from 15 residues. V was shortened by 3 bases and J by 3 bases, with 14 bases between the two germline ends. Here the CDR3 DNA reads TGTGCCAGCAGCTCTAGGTCGGCGGCAACAGATACGCAGTATTTT. Its translation is CASSSRSAATDTQYF.

V is TRBV6-1 and J is TRBJ1-1; maybe TRBD1 (5 bases). The CDR3 length is 14 residues. The germline gives CDR1 MNHNS, CDR2 SASEGT. V lost 1 base, J lost 7 bases, and 13 bases lay in between. CDR3 coding DNA: TGTGCCAGCAGTGAAGTGTGGAGGGGCGGTGAAGCTTTCTTT. This encodes CASSEVWRGGEAFF.

The chain employs TRBV5-4 and TRBJ1-3; the D is unclear. The CDR3 runs to 15 residues. V was cut by 3 bases and J by 2 bases, with 12 bases left in between. Germline lookup yields CDR1 SGHNT and CDR2 YYREEE (reference sequence). In DNA form, the CDR3 reads TGTGCCAGCAGCTACCAGAGCGGGACTGGAAACACCATATATTTT. Residues: CASSYQSGTGNTIYF.

The gene calls are TRBV6-2 or TRBV6-3 and TRBJ1-1; the D gene is possibly TRBD1 (5 bases). In germline, CDR1 is MNHEY, CDR2 SVGEGT. CDR3 length equals 15 residues. V was clipped by 0 bases and J by 7 bases, with 15 bases between them. CDR3 in DNA: TGTGCCAGCAGTTACTCGGGGAGGGGCTTTGATGAAGCTTTCTTT. Its translation: CASSYSGRGFDEAFF.

The rearrangement uses TRBV2 and TRBJ1-1; D gene uncertain. Trimming cost V 0 bases and J 7 bases, with 9 bases left between them. This CDR3 region has 13 residues. Germline V gene lookup returns CDR1 SNHLY and CDR2 FYNNEI. The CDR3 DNA reads as TGTGCCAGCAGTGAAGCGGCGGGAATTGAAGCTTTCTTT. As protein: CASSEAAGIEAFF.

This sequence joins TRBV5-4 and TRBJ2-5, with 11 bases identical to TRBD2. Trimming removed 4 bases from V and 4 bases from J; junction bases left unmatched: 21. This CDR3 is 20 amino acids long. Per germline, CDR1 SGHNT and CDR2 YYREEE (reference sequence). CDR3 residues: CASSREVASGGKPSGETQYF. CDR3 in DNA: TGTGCCAGCAGCCGGGAGGTGGCTAGCGGGGGGAAACCCTCGGGAGAGACCCAGTACTTC.

This chain links TRBV7-3 with TRBJ2-7; D unresolved. V dropped 0 bases and J dropped 3 bases, with 6 bases sitting between them. Germline-derived CDR1 and CDR2 are SGHTA and FQGTGA. CDR3 size: 13 residues. For the CDR3, the DNA is TGTGCCAGCAGCTTAACGGGCGACTACGAGCAGTACTTC. It encodes CASSLTGDYEQYF.

J is TRBJ2-7 and V is TRBV11-2; TRBD2 aligns across 10 bases. Looked up from germline, CDR1 is SGHAT and CDR2 is FQNNGV. The CDR3 consists of 16 residues. Unmatched junction bases numbered 13, after V lost 6 bases and J lost 5 bases. CDR3 DNA: TGTGCCAGCAGTCGTGCTTTTAGCGGGGGGATTCACGAGCAGTACTTC. It encodes CASSRAFSGGIHEQYF.

The J gene is TRBJ2-1, the V gene TRBV7-3; 12 nucleotides agree with TRBD1. The CDR3 is 16 amino acids. The junction had 6 bases not matched to a gene; V was cut back by 2 bases and J by 7 bases. Per the germline V gene, CDR1 is SGHTA and CDR2 is FQGTGA. In nucleotides, the CDR3 is TGTGCCAGCAGCTTAGGGACAGGGGGCTTGGGTAATGAGCAGTTCTTC. This codes for CASSLGTGGLGNEQFF. The full variable domain, completed using reference TRBV7-3 and TRBJ2-1, is GAGVSQTPSNKVTEKGKYVELRCDPISGHTALYWYRQSLGQGPEFLIYFQGTGAADDSGLPNDRFFAVRPEGSVSTLKIQRTERGDSAVYLCASSLGTGGLGNEQFFGPGTRLTVL.

This clone has a single count. The rearrangement joins TRBV4-3 to TRBJ2-2; the D is unclear. The ends were cut back, 2 bases at V and 0 bases at J, with 7 bases in the middle. Germline CDR1 is LGHNA and CDR2 is YSLEER. The CDR3 has 15 amino acids. CDR3 sequence: CASSQSPANTGELFF. CDR3 bases: TGCGCCAGCAGCCAATCCCCAGCGAACACCGGGGAGCTGTTTTTT.

The rearrangement joins TRBV4-1 to TRBJ1-2; D remains unclear. Germline values: CDR1 MGHRA, CDR2 YSYEKL. V gave up 3 bases and J gave up 0 bases, with 11 bases separating them. The CDR3 is 15 amino acids. CDR3 sequence reads: CASSHPDGANYGYTF. In DNA form, the CDR3 reads TGCGCCAGCAGCCACCCAGACGGAGCTAACTATGGCTACACCTTC.

The gene calls are TRBV24-1 and TRBJ1-3; D uncertain. V was clipped by 7 bases and J by 2 bases, with 5 bases between them. The CDR3 is 12 residues long. In germline, CDR1 is KGHDR, CDR2 SFDVKD. The CDR3 protein is CATRQTGNTIYF. Written as DNA, the CDR3 is TGTGCCACCAGGCAGACTGGAAACACCATATATTTT.